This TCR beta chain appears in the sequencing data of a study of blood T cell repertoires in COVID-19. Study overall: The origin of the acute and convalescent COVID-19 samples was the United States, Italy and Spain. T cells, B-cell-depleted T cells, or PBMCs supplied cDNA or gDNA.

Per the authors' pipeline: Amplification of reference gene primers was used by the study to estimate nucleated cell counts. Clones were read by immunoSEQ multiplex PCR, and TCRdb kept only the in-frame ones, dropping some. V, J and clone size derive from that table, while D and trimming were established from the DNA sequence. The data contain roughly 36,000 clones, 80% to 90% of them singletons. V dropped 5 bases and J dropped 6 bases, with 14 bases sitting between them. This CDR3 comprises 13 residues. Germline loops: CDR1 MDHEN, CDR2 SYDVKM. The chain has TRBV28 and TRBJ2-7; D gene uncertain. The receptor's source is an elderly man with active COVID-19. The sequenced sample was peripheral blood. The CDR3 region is CASSSSLDLEQYF. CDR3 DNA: TGTGCCAGCAGTAGTAGTCTAGATCTCGAGCAGTACTTC.